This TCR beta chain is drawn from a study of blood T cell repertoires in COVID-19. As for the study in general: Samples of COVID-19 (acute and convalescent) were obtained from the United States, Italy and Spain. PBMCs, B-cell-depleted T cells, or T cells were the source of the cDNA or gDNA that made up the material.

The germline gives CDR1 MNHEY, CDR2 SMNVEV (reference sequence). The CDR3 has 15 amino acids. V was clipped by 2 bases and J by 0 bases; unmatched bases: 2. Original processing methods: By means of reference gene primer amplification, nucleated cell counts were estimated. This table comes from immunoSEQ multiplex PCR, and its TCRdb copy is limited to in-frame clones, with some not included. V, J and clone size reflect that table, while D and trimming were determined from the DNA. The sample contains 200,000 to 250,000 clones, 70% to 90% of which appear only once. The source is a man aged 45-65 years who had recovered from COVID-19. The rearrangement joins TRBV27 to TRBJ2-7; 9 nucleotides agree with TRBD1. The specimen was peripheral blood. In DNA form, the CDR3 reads TGTGCCAGCAGTTTAGGGACAGGGCTCTCCTACGAGCAGTACTTC. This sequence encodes CASSLGTGLSYEQYF.